A single sample is the source of the 12 T cell receptor beta chains below, sequenced in a study of blood T cell repertoires in COVID-19. Here immunoSEQ multiplex PCR was the method, and the copy in TCRdb shows in-frame clones only, minus some. Of tens of thousands of clones listed, about four fifths are singletons. The sequenced sample consisted of peripheral blood. These receptors all come from a human donor in a cohort sampled during active COVID-19.

The chain recombines TRBV18 with TRBJ2-1, with TRBD2 as a possible D gene (7 bases). The CDR3 has 16 residues. CDR1 and CDR2 (germline): KGHSH, LQKENI. V gave up 0 bases and J gave up 9 bases, with 18 bases separating them. CDR3 sequence (DNA): TGTGCCAGCTCACCACCTCGAGGAGGGGGGGCCTCTGAGCAGTTCTTC. Translated: CASSPPRGGGASEQFF.

This clone was recorded once. The identical CDR3 is also encoded by other nucleotide sequences in the sample. The chain combines TRBV9 with TRBJ2-7, with TRBD1 matching over 11 bases. With 4 bases clipped from V and 2 bases from J, the junction kept 5 bases outside the gene matches. The germline V gene has CDR1 SGDLS and CDR2 YYNGEE. The CDR3 spans 15 residues. The CDR3 sequence: CASSPGQGAPYEQYF. CDR3 bases: TGTGCCAGCAGCCCAGGACAGGGGGCCCCCTACGAGCAGTACTTC.

The V call is TRBV27, the J call TRBJ2-1, with 11 bases identical to TRBD2. The CDR3 runs 18 residues. V lost 3 bases to trimming and J lost 7 bases; unmatched junction nucleotides: 14. Per germline, CDR1 MNHEY and CDR2 SMNVEV (reference sequence). The CDR3 coding sequence is TGTGCCAGCAGTTTGCCCCGACTAGCGGGGAGACAATATAATGAGCAGTTCTTC. This translates into CASSLPRLAGRQYNEQFF.

This clone was seen only once. This chain links TRBV11-2 with TRBJ2-7, with D maybe TRBD1 (6 bases). The germline gives CDR1 SGHAT, CDR2 FQNNGV. V was clipped by 3 bases and J by 5 bases, with 14 bases between them. The length of the CDR3 is 14 residues. The CDR3 region is CASSFGQPLNEQYF. CDR3 bases: TGTGCCAGCAGCTTCGGACAGCCCCTAAACGAGCAGTACTTC.

This chain links TRBV19 with TRBJ1-5, with 9 bases that match TRBD1. The germline gives CDR1 LNHDA, CDR2 SQIVND (reference sequence). The CDR3 spans 14 residues. Germline trimming cut 6 bases from V and 3 bases from J; bases unmatched to any gene: 3. The CDR3 loop is CASRRTGDNQPQHF. The DNA of the CDR3 is TGTGCCAGTAGAAGGACAGGGGACAATCAGCCCCAGCATTTT.

The chain joins TRBV24-1 to TRBJ2-3; D call uncertain. CDR1 KGHDR and CDR2 SFDVKD come from the germline V gene. The CDR3 totals 13 residues. V was trimmed by 4 bases and J by 5 bases, leaving 9 bases between them. This chain's CDR3 is CATSDPNRDTQYF. The CDR3 DNA is TGTGCCACCAGTGACCCTAACAGAGATACGCAGTATTTT.

The CDR3 loop is CASRGLAGGSTDTQYF. The CDR3 nucleotides read TGCGCCAGCAGGGGACTAGCGGGGGGTAGCACAGATACGCAGTATTTT. This chain joins TRBV5-1 and TRBJ2-3; TRBD2 matches at 15 bases. This CDR3 contains 16 residues. V dropped 5 bases and J dropped 0; count of bases not matched to a gene: 1. Germline CDR1 SGHRS, CDR2 YFSETQ.

This sequence joins TRBV2 and TRBJ1-3, with 7 bases matching TRBD1. The V gene's germline CDR1 is SNHLY and CDR2 FYNNEI. Losses at the gene ends were 9 bases for V and 0 bases for J; bases not matched to a gene: 8. CDR3 length: 15 residues. DNA of the CDR3: TGTGCCAGTGGACAGGAGAAGTTCTCTGGAAACACCATATATTTT. Residues: CASGQEKFSGNTIYF.

The V call is TRBV7-6, the J call TRBJ1-1, with a weak D call TRBD1 (5 bases). The germline V gene has CDR1 SGHVS and CDR2 FNYEAQ. V was pared by 5 bases and J by 1 base, with 8 bases between. The CDR3 covers 13 residues. The DNA of the CDR3 is TGTGCCAGCAGCCCAAGGGGGAACACTGAAGCTTTCTTT. This translates into CASSPRGNTEAFF. The full variable domain, rest sourced from reference TRBV7-6 and TRBJ1-1, is GAGVSQSPRYKVTKRGQDVALRCDPISGHVSLYWYRQALGQGPEFLTYFNYEAQQDKSGLPNDRFSAERPEGSISTLTIQRTEQRDSAMYRCASSPRGNTEAFFGQGTRLTVV.

The chain carries TRBV6-5 and TRBJ2-7; the D is unclear. The V end lost 0 bases, the J end lost 2 bases, and 8 bases lay between the germline ends. This CDR3 spans 14 amino acids. The germline V gene has CDR1 MNHEY and CDR2 SVGAGI. In DNA form, the CDR3 reads TGTGCCAGCAGTTACTCTCTGGGCCCCTACGAGCAGTACTTC. This encodes CASSYSLGPYEQYF.

The chain carries TRBV20-1 and TRBJ2-3, with no clear D. The V gene's germline CDR1 is DFQATT and CDR2 SNEGSKA (reference sequence). The length of the CDR3 is 14 residues. Trimming left V 3 bases short and J 2 bases short, with 12 bases between. The CDR3 here is CSASPLILTDTQYF. CDR3 bases: TGCAGTGCTAGTCCACTAATACTCACAGATACGCAGTATTTT.

V gene TRBV12-5 combines with J gene TRBJ2-7; TRBD2 aligns across 8 bases. The J segment lost 0 bases and the V segment lost 4 bases, leaving 5 bases of the junction unmatched. CDR1 LGHNT and CDR2 FRNRAP come from the germline V gene. CDR3 size: 15 residues. The CDR3 reads CASGYGGGLSYEQYF. Here the CDR3 DNA reads TGTGCTAGTGGTTACGGGGGGGGCCTCTCCTACGAGCAGTACTTC. The complete variable domain, with remaining parts taken from reference TRBV12-5 and TRBJ2-7, reads DARVTQTPRHKVTEMGQEVTMRCQPILGHNTVFWYRQTMMQGLELLAYFRNRAPLDDSGMPKDRFSAEMPDATLATLKIQPSEPRDSAVYFCASGYGGGLSYEQYFGPGTRLTVT.